This record covers a single T cell receptor (beta chain). Its antigen is still unknown. The CDR3 runs to 15 residues. The germline CDR1 and CDR2 sequences are SGHNT and YYREEE (reference sequence). With V trimmed by 3 bases and J by 3 bases, 6 bases remained unmatched. This sample stems from a study of Ad26.COV2.S vaccination and SARS-CoV-2 variants. Study outcomes and limitations: While placebo recipients had lower spike-specific TCR breadth, vaccine recipients had more.

Clones were sequenced by immunoSEQ multiplex PCR, and TCRdb holds only the in-frame ones, with some missing. The data show under 95,000 clones, 82% seen once. The starting material was peripheral blood, obtained after recovery from COVID-19. The sequence was collected from a human donor who had recovered from COVID-19. The rearrangement links TRBV5-4 to TRBJ2-5; 9 bases align to TRBD1. CDR3 amino acids: CASSSRDRDKETQYF. The CDR3 bases are TGTGCCAGCAGCTCCCGGGACAGGGATAAAGAGACCCAGTACTTC.